This passage covers 9 T cell receptor beta chains from one sample sequenced in a study of vaccination effects on CD4 cells after COVID-19. These receptors are not linked to any known antigen. Ahead of sequencing, the ViraFEST assay grew antigen-specific CD4+ T cells using viral peptide pools. Cultured cells yielded isolated CD4+ T cells after 10 days. Infection dated between March and December 2020, before the Alpha, Beta and Delta variants reached the United States. Libraries were prepared by immunoSEQ multiplex PCR; TCRdb keeps only in-frame clonotypes and omits some of them. The table lists 40,000 or so clones, around 70% of them singletons. This specimen was CD4+ T cells from PBMCs cultured with a peptide pool, taken before COVID-19 vaccination. The receptor set was obtained from a human donor who had a prior SARS-CoV-2 infection.

The rearrangement uses TRBV15 and TRBJ2-1, with 9 bases aligning to TRBD1. J lost 13 bases, V lost 3 bases, and 4 bases had no gene match. Germline loops: CDR1 LNHNV, CDR2 YYDKDF (reference sequence). There are 12 residues in the CDR3. The CDR3 spells CATSSRTGAQFF. The CDR3 nucleotides read TGTGCCACCAGCAGTAGGACAGGGGCCCAGTTCTTC.

The chain has TRBV5-3 and TRBJ2-4; possible D gene TRBD2, 7 bases. TRBV5-3 is labeled an ORF, and its function is uncertain. The germline V and J ends were trimmed by 4 bases and 1 base, with 24 bases remaining between them. This CDR3 is 19 amino acids long. CDR3 sequence reads: CARSSVSRGPLEAKNIQYF. As DNA, the CDR3 is TGTGCCAGAAGCAGCGTCTCGCGGGGGCCGCTAGAGGCCAAAAACATTCAGTACTTC.

In this sample, this clone turned up a few times. The rearrangement joins TRBV9 to TRBJ1-4, with TRBD1 identical over 12 bases. Looked up from germline, CDR1 is SGDLS and CDR2 is YYNGEE. J was trimmed by 8 bases and V by 3 bases; bases with no gene match: 8. The CDR3 sequence is 16 residues long. The CDR3 protein is CASSAGTGGGGEKLFF. Here the CDR3 DNA reads TGTGCCAGCAGCGCCGGGACAGGGGGCGGAGGGGAAAAACTGTTTTTT.

In its sample, this clone was seen once. The chain carries TRBV5-1 and TRBJ2-5; 8 bases are shared with TRBD2. The CDR3 contains 17 residues. CDR1 is SGHRS and CDR2 is YFSETQ in the germline V gene. Germline trimming cut 0 bases from V and 5 bases from J; bases unmatched to any gene: 12. This CDR3 reads CASSLGFVGGATETQYF. The CDR3 DNA is TGCGCCAGCAGCTTGGGATTTGTCGGGGGGGCCACCGAGACCCAGTACTTC.

The genes are TRBV3-1 (or the pseudogene TRBV3-2) and TRBJ2-7, with TRBD2 matching 16 bases. The CDR3 has 16 residues. Germline CDR1 reads LGHDT; CDR2 reads YNNKEL (reference sequence). V was pared by 4 bases and J by 6 bases, with 6 bases of the junction left unmatched. The CDR3 region has the DNA TGTGCCAGCAGCCCTTCCGGGACTAGCGGGAGGGGCGAGCAGTACTTC. Translating gives CASSPSGTSGRGEQYF.

This clone was recorded only once. CDR3 nucleotide sequence: TGTGCCAGCAGCTTACCCGAGTTGGGGGCGGATACGCAGTATTTT. Its translation is CASSLPELGADTQYF. The chain carries TRBV11-1 and TRBJ2-3; tentatively, D is TRBD1 (6 bases). With 2 bases removed from V and 6 bases from J, the gap between germline ends came to 15 bases. The CDR3 has 15 residues. Germline CDR1 SGHAT, CDR2 FQDESV (reference sequence). Supplemented by reference TRBV11-1 and TRBJ2-3, the full variable domain reads EAEVAQSPRYKITEKSQAVAFWCDPISGHATLYWYRQILGQGPELLVQFQDESVVDDSQLPKDRFSAERLKGVDSTLKIQPAELGDSAMYLCASSLPELGADTQYFGPGTRLTVL.

The V and J genes are TRBV2 and TRBJ2-1; D tentatively reads TRBD1 or TRBD2 (5 bases each). Germline CDR1 SNHLY, CDR2 FYNNEI. The V end lost 4 bases, the J end lost 3 bases, and 7 bases lay between the germline ends. The CDR3 is 13 residues long. The CDR3 nucleotides read TGTGCCAGCAGTGGTGGGGGCTACAATGAGCAGTTCTTC. It codes for CASSGGGYNEQFF.

This clone occurred once. The chain combines TRBV6-5 with TRBJ1-5, with D unclear. V lost 0 bases and J 5 bases, leaving 11 bases between the germline ends. From germline, CDR1 is MNHEY and CDR2 SVGAGI. The CDR3 consists of 15 residues. The CDR3 sequence is CASSYSSRVHQPQHF. In nucleotides, the CDR3 is TGTGCCAGCAGTTACTCCTCCCGGGTCCATCAGCCCCAGCATTTT.

The rearrangement joins TRBV9 to TRBJ2-1; D might be TRBD1 (6 bases). The V end lost 0 bases, the J end lost 9 bases, and 16 bases lay between the germline ends. This CDR3 is 15 amino acids long. CDR1 is SGDLS, CDR2 YYNGEE, per germline. The DNA of the CDR3 is TGTGCCAGCAGCGTAGCTCAGGGCCGAGGGGGTGAGCAGTTCTTC. Protein: CASSVAQGRGGEQFF.